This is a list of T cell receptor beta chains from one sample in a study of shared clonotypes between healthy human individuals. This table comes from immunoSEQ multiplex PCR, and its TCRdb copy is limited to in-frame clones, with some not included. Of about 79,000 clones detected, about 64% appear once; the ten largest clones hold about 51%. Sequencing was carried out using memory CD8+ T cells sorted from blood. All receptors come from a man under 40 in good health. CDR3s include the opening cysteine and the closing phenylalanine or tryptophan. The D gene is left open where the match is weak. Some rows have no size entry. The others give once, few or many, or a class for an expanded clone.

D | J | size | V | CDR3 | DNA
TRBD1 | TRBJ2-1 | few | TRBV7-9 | CASSAERGRPSYNEQFF | TGTGCCAGCAGCGCCGAAAGGGGGCGGCCCTCCTACAATGAGCAGTTCTTC
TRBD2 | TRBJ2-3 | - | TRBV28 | CASSLPGGAGTQYF | TGTGCCAGCAGTTTGCCGGGAGGAGCGGGTACGCAGTATTTT
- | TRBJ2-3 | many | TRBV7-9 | CASSPQPRAGLDTQYF | TGTGCCAGCAGCCCACAGCCAAGGGCCGGCCTAGATACGCAGTATTTT
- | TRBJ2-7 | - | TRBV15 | CATSQGTGPYEQYF | TGTGCCACCAGCCAGGGAACAGGGCCCTACGAGCAGTACTTC
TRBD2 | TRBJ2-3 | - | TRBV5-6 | CASSLTSGERYF | TGTGCCAGCAGCTTGACTAGCGGGGAGCGGTATTTT
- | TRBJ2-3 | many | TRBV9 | CASSVEGGTDTQYF | TGTGCCAGCAGCGTAGAAGGGGGCACAGATACGCAGTATTTT
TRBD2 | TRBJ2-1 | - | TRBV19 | CASSMRTSGRPYNEQFF | TGTGCCAGTAGTATGAGGACTAGCGGGAGACCCTACAATGAGCAGTTCTTC
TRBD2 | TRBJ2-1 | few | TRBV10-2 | CASHSGRRDEQFF | TGCGCCAGCCATAGCGGGAGAAGGGATGAGCAGTTCTTC
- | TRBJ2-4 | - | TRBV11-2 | CASSSIAKNIQYF | TGTGCCAGCAGCAGCATTGCCAAAAACATTCAGTACTTC
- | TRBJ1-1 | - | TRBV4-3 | CASSQDWNTEAFF | TGCGCCAGCAGCCAAGACTGGAACACTGAAGCTTTCTTT
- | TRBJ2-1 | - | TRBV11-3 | CASSGSRRDYNEQFF | TGTGCCAGCAGCGGCTCCCGGCGGGACTACAATGAGCAGTTCTTC
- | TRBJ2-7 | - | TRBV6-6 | CASSYSLSSYEQYF | TGTGCCAGCAGTTACTCCCTATCCTCCTACGAGCAGTACTTC
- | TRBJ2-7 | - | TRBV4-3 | CASSHNPTGAYEQYF | TGCGCCAGCAGCCACAATCCGACAGGAGCCTACGAGCAGTACTTC
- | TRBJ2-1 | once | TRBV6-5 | CASSSTESSYNEQFF | TGTGCCAGCAGCTCGACCGAGAGCTCCTACAATGAGCAGTTCTTC
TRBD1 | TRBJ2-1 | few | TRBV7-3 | CASSLRQGSYNEQFF | TGTGCCAGCAGCTTGCGACAGGGTTCCTACAATGAGCAGTTCTTC
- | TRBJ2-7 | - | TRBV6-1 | CASSESWGSKPYEQYF | TGTGCCAGCAGTGAAAGTTGGGGGAGCAAGCCCTACGAGCAGTACTTC
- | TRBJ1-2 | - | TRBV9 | CASSVGGDYGYTF | TGTGCCAGCAGCGTAGGAGGGGACTATGGCTACACCTTC
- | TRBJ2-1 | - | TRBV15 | CATSTQGASGHEQFF | TGTGCCACCAGCACCCAGGGGGCTAGCGGACATGAGCAGTTCTTC
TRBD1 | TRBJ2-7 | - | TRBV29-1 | CSVEGGQADPNAYEQYF | TGCAGCGTTGAAGGGGGACAGGCGGATCCAAACGCGTACGAGCAGTACTTC
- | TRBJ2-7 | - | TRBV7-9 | CASSPLGRNNEQYF | TGTGCCAGCAGCCCCCTCGGACGGAACAACGAGCAGTACTTC
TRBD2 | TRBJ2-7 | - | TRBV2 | CAGTSGYEQYF | TGTGCCGGTACTAGCGGCTACGAGCAGTACTTC
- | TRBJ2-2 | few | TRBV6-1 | CASSAREAGELFF | TGTGCCAGCAGTGCCAGGGAGGCCGGGGAGCTGTTTTTT
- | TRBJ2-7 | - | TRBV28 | CASSGVYEQYF | TGTGCCAGCAGTGGAGTTTACGAGCAGTACTTC
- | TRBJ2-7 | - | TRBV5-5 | CASSLVEDSYEQYF | TGTGCCAGCAGCTTGGTGGAGGACTCCTACGAGCAGTACTTC
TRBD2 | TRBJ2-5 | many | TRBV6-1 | CASSGLAGGPETQYF | TGTGCCAGCAGTGGACTAGCGGGAGGGCCAGAGACCCAGTACTTC
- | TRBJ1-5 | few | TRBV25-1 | CASSESGIQPQHF | TGTGCCAGCAGTGAAAGTGGTATTCAGCCCCAGCATTTT
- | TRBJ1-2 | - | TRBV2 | CASSGSVNQADYGYTF | TGTGCCAGCAGTGGTTCGGTCAACCAAGCTGACTATGGCTACACCTTC
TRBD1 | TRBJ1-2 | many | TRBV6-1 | CASSPQGGREGYTF | TGTGCCAGCAGTCCACAGGGGGGCCGAGAAGGCTACACCTTC
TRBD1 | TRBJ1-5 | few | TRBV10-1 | CASKLHSGTVRQPQHF | TGCGCCAGCAAATTACACTCGGGGACAGTGCGTCAGCCCCAGCATTTT
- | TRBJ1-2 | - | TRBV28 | CASSLFYGYTF | TGTGCCAGCAGTTTATTCTATGGCTACACCTTC
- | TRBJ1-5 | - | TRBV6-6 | CASSRRDSNQPQHF | TGTGCCAGCAGCCGAAGGGACAGCAATCAGCCCCAGCATTTT
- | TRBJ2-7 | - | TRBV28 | CASSFRAGVEQYF | TGTGCCAGCAGTTTTAGGGCAGGGGTCGAGCAGTACTTC
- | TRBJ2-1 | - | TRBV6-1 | CASTPLGLEQFF | TGTGCCAGCACACCTCTAGGACTTGAGCAGTTCTTC
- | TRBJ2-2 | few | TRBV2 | CASSEAWTTSTGELFF | TGTGCCAGCAGTGAAGCATGGACTACCTCCACCGGGGAGCTGTTTTTT
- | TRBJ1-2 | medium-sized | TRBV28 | CASGRDYGYTF | TGTGCCAGCGGAAGGGACTATGGCTACACCTTC
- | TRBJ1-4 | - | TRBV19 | CASSISRNRGEKLFF | TGTGCCAGTAGTATATCCAGGAACCGAGGTGAAAAACTGTTTTTT
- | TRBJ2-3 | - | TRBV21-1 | CASSKARLRNTDTQYF | TGTGCCAGCAGCAAAGCACGGTTGCGGAACACAGATACGCAGTATTTT
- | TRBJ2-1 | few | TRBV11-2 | CASSYASGNEQFF | TGTGCCAGCAGTTACGCCAGCGGCAATGAGCAGTTCTTC
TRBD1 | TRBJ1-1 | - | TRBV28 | CASSLLTGGRMNTEAFF | TGTGCCAGCAGTCTTTTAACAGGGGGTCGAATGAACACTGAAGCTTTCTTT
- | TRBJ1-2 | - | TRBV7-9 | CASSSWERGGGYTF | TGTGCCAGCAGCTCCTGGGAAAGGGGAGGTGGCTACACCTTC
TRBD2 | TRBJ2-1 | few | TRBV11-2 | CASSSLRGSGSYNEQFF | TGTGCCAGCAGCTCGCTTCGCGGGAGCGGCTCCTACAATGAGCAGTTCTTC
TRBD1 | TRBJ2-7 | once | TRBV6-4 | CASRSRDRGPSYEQYF | TGTGCCAGCCGCTCCCGGGACAGGGGGCCATCCTACGAGCAGTACTTC
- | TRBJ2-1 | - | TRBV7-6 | CASSLQGNEQFF | TGTGCCAGCAGCTTACAGGGGAATGAGCAGTTCTTC
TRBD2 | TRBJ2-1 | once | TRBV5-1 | CATGAGGTYNEQFF | TGCGCCACCGGGGCGGGGGGAACCTACAATGAGCAGTTCTTC
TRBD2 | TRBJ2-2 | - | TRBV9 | CASSVTSGYTGELFF | TGTGCCAGCAGCGTAACTAGCGGATACACCGGGGAGCTGTTTTTT
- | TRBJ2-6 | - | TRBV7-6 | CASSLTGGPGANVLTF | TGTGCCAGCAGCCTAACCGGGGGACCTGGGGCCAACGTCCTGACTTTC
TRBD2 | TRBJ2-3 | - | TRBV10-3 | CAISDGLAGVHTQYF | TGTGCCATCAGTGATGGGCTAGCGGGAGTCCATACGCAGTATTTT
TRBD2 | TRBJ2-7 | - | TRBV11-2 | CASTLAASYEQYF | TGTGCCAGCACCCTAGCGGCTTCCTACGAGCAGTACTTC
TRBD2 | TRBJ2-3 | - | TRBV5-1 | CASRATSGSTDTQYF | TGCGCCAGCAGGGCCACTAGCGGGAGCACAGATACGCAGTATTTT
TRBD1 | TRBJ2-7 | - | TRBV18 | CASSPTGGIYEQYF | TGTGCCAGCTCACCGACAGGGGGCATCTACGAGCAGTACTTC
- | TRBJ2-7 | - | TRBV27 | CASMVAHPLAYEQYF | TGTGCCAGCATGGTGGCTCACCCCCTAGCCTACGAGCAGTACTTC
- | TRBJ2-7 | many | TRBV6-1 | CASSESGGNYYEQYF | TGTGCCAGCAGTGAAAGCGGCGGGAACTACTACGAGCAGTACTTC
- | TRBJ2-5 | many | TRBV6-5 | CASSALRGSQETQYF | TGTGCCAGCAGTGCACTCAGGGGTAGTCAAGAGACCCAGTACTTC